The text below deals with one T cell receptor beta chain. V dropped 4 bases and J dropped 3 bases, with 9 bases sitting between them. The CDR3 has 13 amino acids. Germline V lookup: CDR1 SGHTA, CDR2 FQGNSA. TCRdb's copy holds only in-frame clones and misses some; the assay was immunoSEQ multiplex PCR. Of about 280,000 clones in the sample, roughly 87% were seen once. The sample is drawn from a study of blood T cell repertoires in COVID-19. The wider study: Sites in the United States, Italy and Spain provided acute and convalescent COVID-19 samples.

The chain employs TRBV7-2 and TRBJ1-1; perhaps TRBD1 as D (5 bases). The sample was peripheral blood. This receptor was taken from a man between 18 and 35 years old with active or convalescent COVID-19. CDR3 loop: CASSSEGYTEAFF. The CDR3 DNA sequence: TGTGCCAGCAGCTCGGAGGGGTACACTGAAGCTTTCTTT.